One sample yielded the 20 T cell receptor beta chains listed below, sequenced in a study of blood T cell repertoires in COVID-19. The data were produced by immunoSEQ multiplex PCR, yet TCRdb's version contains in-frame clones alone and is incomplete. The data hold 200,000 to 250,000 clones, with 87% observed a single time. Sequencing input: PBMCs or T cells enriched from blood (not recorded which). The receptor source for this set is a young man who had recovered from COVID-19.

The rearrangement joins TRBV21-1 to TRBJ2-7; no DNA check was done on the table's D call, TRBD2. TRBV21-1 represents a pseudogene. The CDR3 is made up of 14 amino acids. CDR3 sequence: CASSETSGIYEQYF. The CDR3 coding sequence is TGTGCCAGCAGCGAGACTAGCGGAATCTACGAGCAGTACTTC.

The sample holds one count of this clone. The CDR3 region has the DNA TGTGCCAGCAGCGAAGGAGGCGCTCGGGGGTTGGGGTGGGAGACCCAGTACTTC. It yields the protein CASSEGGARGLGWETQYF. The chain joins TRBV7-9 to TRBJ2-5; possibly TRBD2 for D (6 bases). V dropped 5 bases and J dropped 5 bases, with 27 bases sitting between them. Germline-derived CDR1 and CDR2 are SEHNR and FQNEAQ (reference sequence). The CDR3 loop spans 18 amino acids.

The V and J genes are TRBV27 and TRBJ1-1; D perhaps matches TRBD1 (5 bases). The length of the CDR3 is 15 residues. CDR1 MNHEY and CDR2 SMNVEV come from the germline V gene (reference sequence). V was shortened by 6 bases and J by 0 bases, with 14 bases between the two germline ends. Here the CDR3 reads CASRGTGGMNTEAFF. The CDR3 coding sequence is TGTGCCAGCAGGGGTACGGGGGGAATGAACACTGAAGCTTTCTTT.

This rearrangement joins TRBV2 to TRBJ2-7; no firm D call. V lost 3 bases to trimming and J lost 0 bases, with 6 bases between them. Germline assignment: CDR1 SNHLY and CDR2 FYNNEI. This CDR3 is 13 amino acids long. The CDR3 loop is CASSDGVSYEQYF. The DNA for the CDR3 is TGTGCCAGCAGTGATGGAGTCTCCTACGAGCAGTACTTC.

This clone was seen a few times. The rearrangement joins TRBV11-2 to TRBJ2-7; 9 bases align to TRBD1. The germline CDR1 and CDR2 sequences are SGHAT and FQNNGV. The CDR3 is 13 residues long. The ends lost 5 bases at V and 4 bases at J; junction bases unmatched: 3. This chain's CDR3 is CASSHGTGYEQYF. DNA of the CDR3: TGTGCCAGCAGCCACGGGACAGGGTACGAGCAGTACTTC.

This rearrangement joins TRBV19 to TRBJ2-1, with 9 nucleotides matching TRBD1. This CDR3 is 16 amino acids long. V lost 5 bases, J lost 8 bases, and 13 bases stayed unmatched. Germline V lookup: CDR1 LNHDA, CDR2 SQIVND (reference sequence). In DNA, the CDR3 is TGTGCCAGTAGTGCCTCCCGGGACAGGGTTATCGATGAGCAGTTCTTC. Its translation: CASSASRDRVIDEQFF.

The chain recombines TRBV2 with TRBJ2-5; D possibly corresponds to TRBD1 (7 bases). CDR3 length equals 14 residues. Germline CDR1 reads SNHLY; CDR2 reads FYNNEI. The V gene lost 6 bases and the J gene lost 2 bases, with 13 bases spanning the gap. The CDR3 region has the DNA TGTGCCAGCAGCCTACAGGGGAGGCAAGAGACCCAGTACTTC. It codes for CASSLQGRQETQYF.

The J gene is TRBJ2-3, the V gene TRBV24-1; TRBD2 agrees at 10 bases. Per the germline V gene, CDR1 is KGHDR and CDR2 is SFDVKD. The CDR3 spans 15 residues. The V gene end was trimmed by 7 bases and the J gene end by 3 bases; junction bases not matched to a gene: 6. The CDR3 loop is CATSLAGVQTDTQYF. The CDR3 DNA is TGTGCCACCAGCCTAGCGGGAGTGCAGACAGATACGCAGTATTTT.

This rearrangement joins TRBV15 to TRBJ2-3; possible D gene TRBD2, 5 bases. The CDR3 runs to 16 residues. V was shortened by 0 bases and J by 4 bases, with 14 bases between the two germline ends. CDR1 and CDR2 (germline): LNHNV, YYDKDF (reference sequence). DNA of the CDR3: TGTGCCACCAGCAGAGATTCGGGGAGTGGCTCAGATACGCAGTATTTT. This encodes CATSRDSGSGSDTQYF.

The chain has TRBV12-3 or TRBV12-4 and TRBJ2-1; no clear D gene. CDR3 length: 13 residues. V shed 6 bases and J shed 7 bases, with 13 bases lying between them. In nucleotides, the CDR3 is TGTGCCAGCAGCCCTCGGTTGGAGAATGAGCAGTTCTTC. Its translation: CASSPRLENEQFF.

This chain uses TRBV4-3 with TRBJ1-2, with 7 bases lining up with TRBD1. V shed 4 bases and J 6 bases; nucleotides not matched to a gene: 8. CDR3 length: 14 amino acids. Germline assignment: CDR1 LGHNA and CDR2 YSLEER. The CDR3 nucleotides read TGCGCCAGCAGCCGCGGAACAGGGGTCAATGGCTACACCTTC. Its translation: CASSRGTGVNGYTF.

The chain is built from TRBV7-2 and TRBJ1-2; TRBD1 agrees at 9 bases. Germline V gene lookup returns CDR1 SGHTA and CDR2 FQGNSA. The CDR3 has 15 residues. Unmatched junction bases numbered 12, after V lost 8 bases and J lost 5 bases. CDR3 region: CASRHGGGQGYGYTF. DNA for the CDR3: TGTGCCAGCCGCCATGGTGGGGGACAGGGATATGGCTACACCTTC.

V usage is TRBV2 and J usage is TRBJ1-5; 7 nucleotides agree with TRBD1. This CDR3 is built from 13 residues. CDR1 and CDR2 from the germline V gene are SNHLY and FYNNEI. V lost 8 bases to trimming and J lost 6 bases; unmatched junction nucleotides: 7. The CDR3 sequence is CASWTGSSQPQHF. The CDR3 DNA reads TGTGCCAGCTGGACAGGTTCAAGTCAGCCCCAGCATTTT.

This chain links TRBV6-2 or TRBV6-3 with TRBJ1-1; D gene unclear. CDR3 length: 14 amino acids. The germline V gene encodes CDR1 MNHEY and CDR2 SVGEGT. The V end lost 6 bases, the J end lost 1 base, and 12 bases lay between the germline ends. The CDR3 DNA follows: TGTGCCAGCAGCGAGATAGCGGCGAACACTGAAGCTTTCTTT. Its translation: CASSEIAANTEAFF.

The chain recombines TRBV28 with TRBJ2-2; maybe TRBD1 (6 bases). The CDR3 covers 17 residues. Germline V lookup: CDR1 MDHEN, CDR2 SYDVKM. V lost 6 bases, J lost 3 bases, and 20 bases lay in between. CDR3: CASSPSDGQTHTGELFF. CDR3 bases: TGTGCCAGCAGCCCTTCGGACGGACAGACCCACACCGGGGAGCTGTTTTTT.

This chain connects TRBV7-2 to TRBJ2-7, with 9 bases that match TRBD2. This CDR3 has 15 amino acids. Per the germline V gene, CDR1 is SGHTA and CDR2 is FQGNSA. With 2 bases clipped from V and 3 bases from J, the junction kept 5 bases outside the gene matches. The CDR3 DNA reads as TGTGCCAGCAGCTTATCGGCTAGCGGGGTCTACGAGCAGTACTTC. Translation: CASSLSASGVYEQYF.

This clone was counted a few times. The V and J genes are TRBV7-2 and TRBJ1-4; 8 bases map to TRBD1. The V segment lost 5 bases and the J segment 10 bases; nucleotides outside the gene matches: 9. Germline CDR1 and CDR2: SGHTA and FQGNSA. This CDR3 contains 14 residues. The CDR3 bases are TGTGCCAGCAGCAGAGGAGGACAGGGTGGAAAACTGTTTTTT. Its translation is CASSRGGQGGKLFF.

V and J are TRBV30 and TRBJ1-3; 10 bases line up with TRBD1. The length of the CDR3 is 16 residues. The ends lost 2 bases at V and 4 bases at J; junction bases unmatched: 8. Germline values: CDR1 GTSNPN, CDR2 SVGIG (reference sequence). The CDR3 bases are TGTGCCTGGAGTAAGGACAGGGGGAATTTCGGAAACACCATATATTTT. The encoded protein is CAWSKDRGNFGNTIYF.

The V and J genes are TRBV19 and TRBJ2-7; 9 bases match TRBD1. V shed 4 bases and J 4 bases; nucleotides not matched to a gene: 8. This CDR3 comprises 15 residues. Germline CDR1 and CDR2: LNHDA and SQIVND (reference sequence). The CDR3 protein is CASSKTGTGSYEQYF. CDR3 DNA: TGTGCCAGTAGTAAAACCGGGACAGGGTCGTACGAGCAGTACTTC.

The chain has TRBV29-1 and TRBJ1-2; tentatively, D is TRBD1 (5 bases). The V gene's germline CDR1 is SQVTM and CDR2 ANQGSEA. The germline V and J ends were trimmed by 8 bases and 9 bases, with 25 bases remaining between them. The CDR3 is 14 residues long. This chain's CDR3 is CSFYLQDGKDRYTF. The CDR3 nucleotides read TGCAGCTTTTACCTACAGGATGGGAAAGATCGCTACACCTTC. Based on the CDR3 plus reference TRBV29-1 and TRBJ1-2, the full variable domain is SAVISQKPSRDICQRGTSLTIQCQVDSQVTMMFWYRQQPGQSLTLIATANQGSEATYESGFVIDKFPISRPNLTFSTLTVSNMSPEDSSIYLCSFYLQDGKDRYTFGSGTRLTVV.